These 3 T cell receptor beta chains were sequenced from one sample in a study of early stage breast cancer tumors (dated by TCRdb to the late 2010s). Library preparation used the immunoSEQ multiplex PCR assay. In TCRdb, the immuneACCESS table is reduced to in-frame sequences with V and J assigned. These tables do not hold every clone; where another copy was compared, an unresolved V gene accounts for under half, and the others remain unexplained. A total of almost 55,000 clones appear in this sample, 90% to 95% of them only once. Less than 5% of the sample goes to the ten largest clones. Material for sequencing was blood. The receptor source for this set is a person aged 70 to 85 with breast cancer.

In its sample, this clone was seen once. This chain links TRBV21-1 with TRBJ2-3; whether TRBD2, the table's D call, matches the DNA was not checked. TRBV21-1 is listed as a pseudogene. This CDR3 has 18 residues. DNA for the CDR3: TGTGCCAGCAGCAAATTCCTGAGGGGGGAGGGCGGCACAGATACGCAGTATTTT. This codes for CASSKFLRGEGGTDTQYF.

This sequence joins TRBV5-1 and TRBJ1-5; D might be TRBD1 (6 bases). V was trimmed by 1 base and J by 7 bases, leaving 18 bases between them. This CDR3 region has 16 residues. The V gene's germline CDR1 is SGHRS and CDR2 YFSETQ. The DNA of the CDR3 is TGCGCCAGCAGCTTGTTAGTATTGACAGGTTGGCAGCCCCAGCATTTT. Its translation: CASSLLVLTGWQPQHF.

The chain couples TRBV6-4 to TRBJ2-1; D is ambiguous. Germline V gives CDR1 MRHNA, CDR2 SNTAGT. V shed 5 bases and J shed 8 bases, with 16 bases lying between them. The CDR3 is made up of 14 amino acids. CDR3 DNA: TGTGCCAGCAGTACGACACCGAACGCCTATGAGCAGTTCTTC. Protein: CASSTTPNAYEQFF.